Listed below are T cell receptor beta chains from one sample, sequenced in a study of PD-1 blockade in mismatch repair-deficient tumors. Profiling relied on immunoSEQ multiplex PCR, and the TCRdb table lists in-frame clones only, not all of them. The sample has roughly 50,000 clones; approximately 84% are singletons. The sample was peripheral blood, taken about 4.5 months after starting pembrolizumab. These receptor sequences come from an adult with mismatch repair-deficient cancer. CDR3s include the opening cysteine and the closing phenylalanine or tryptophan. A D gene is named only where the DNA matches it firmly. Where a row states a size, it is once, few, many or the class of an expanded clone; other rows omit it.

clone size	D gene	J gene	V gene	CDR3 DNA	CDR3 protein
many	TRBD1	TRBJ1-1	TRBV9	TGTGCCAGCACCGCACGGACAGGGGAGGCTTTCTTT	CASTARTGEAFF
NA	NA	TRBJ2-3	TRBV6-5	TGTGCCAGCAGTTCACCCCGGCAGACCACAGATACGCAGTATTTT	CASSSPRQTTDTQYF
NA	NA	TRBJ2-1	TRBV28	TGTGCCACGTGGGAGTCGGGATACAATGAGCAGTTCTTC	CATWESGYNEQFF
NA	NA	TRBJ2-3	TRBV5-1	TGCGCCAGCAGCTTGGACGCCTCCTTCACAGATACGCAGTATTTT	CASSLDASFTDTQYF
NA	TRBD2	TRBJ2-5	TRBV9	TGTGCCAGCAGCGTAGGAGCGGGAGGTAACCAAGAGACCCAGTACTTC	CASSVGAGGNQETQYF
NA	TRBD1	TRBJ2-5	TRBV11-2	TGTGCCAGCAGCTTCGCCAGGACAGGGGCACAAGAGACCCAGTACTTC	CASSFARTGAQETQYF
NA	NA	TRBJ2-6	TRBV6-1	TGTGCCAGCAGTGAACGCATGGAAGGAGGAGCCGGGGCCAACGTCCTGACTTTC	CASSERMEGGAGANVLTF
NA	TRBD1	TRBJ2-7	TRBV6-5	TGTGCCAGCAGGGACGACAGGGCCGAGCAGTACTTC	CASRDDRAEQYF
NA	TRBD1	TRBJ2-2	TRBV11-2	TGTGCCAGCAGCCCGAGGACAGGGGGCTGGTCCGGGGAGCTGTTTTTT	CASSPRTGGWSGELFF
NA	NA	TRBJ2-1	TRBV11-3	TGTGCCAGCAGCTTAGTGAGCGGTACATACAATGAGCAGTTCTTC	CASSLVSGTYNEQFF
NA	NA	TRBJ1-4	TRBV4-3	TGCGCCAGCAGCCAAGAAATTGTAAGGAATAATGAAAAACTGTTTTTT	CASSQEIVRNNEKLFF
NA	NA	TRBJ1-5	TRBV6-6	TGTGCCAGCAGCAAAGGAAGGGGGGAAGGTCAGCCCCAGCATTTT	CASSKGRGEGQPQHF
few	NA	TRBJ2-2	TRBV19	TGTGCCAGTAGTATGGGACAGGGGTCCTCTAGCGGGAGCGATGGGGAGCTGTTTTTT	CASSMGQGSSSGSDGELFF
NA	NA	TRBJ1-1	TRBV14	TGTGCCAGCAGCCAATGGACAGTTCGGAGGACTGAAGCTTTCTTT	CASSQWTVRRTEAFF
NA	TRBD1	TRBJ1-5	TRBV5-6	TGTGCCAGCCCCTACGGAAACCTGACAGGGTATGGCAATCAGCCCCAGCATTTT	CASPYGNLTGYGNQPQHF
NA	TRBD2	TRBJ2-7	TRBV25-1	TGTGCCACGAGGAACCCGGGGGGGCAGTACTTC	CATRNPGGQYF
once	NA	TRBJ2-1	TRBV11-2	TGTGCCAGCAGGAAACCAGGGAGCTCCTACAATGAGCAGTTCTTC	CASRKPGSSYNEQFF
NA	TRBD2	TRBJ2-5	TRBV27	TGTGCCAGCAGTCGGGCGACTAGCGGGACCCGGGGGGAGACCCAGTACTTC	CASSRATSGTRGETQYF
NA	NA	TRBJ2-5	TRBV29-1	TGCAGCGTAGCCGGGACTTACCAAGAGACCCAGTACTTC	CSVAGTYQETQYF
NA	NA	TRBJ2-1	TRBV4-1	TGCGCCAGCAGACTAGAACAGGGTGCCGATGAGCAGTTCTTC	CASRLEQGADEQFF
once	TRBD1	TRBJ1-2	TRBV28	TGTGCCAGCAGTAAACACCGGACAGGAGGCTATGGCTACACCTTC	CASSKHRTGGYGYTF
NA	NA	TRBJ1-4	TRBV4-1	TGCGCCAGCAGCCCAGGGGTCAGGGGAACTAATGAAAAACTGTTTTTT	CASSPGVRGTNEKLFF
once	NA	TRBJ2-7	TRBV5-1	TGCGCCAGCAGCTTGGGGACTGACCAGACGTACGAGCAGTACTTC	CASSLGTDQTYEQYF
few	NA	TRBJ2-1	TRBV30	TGTGCCTGGAGTGGAACTGTGGCCTACAATGAGCAGTTCTTC	CAWSGTVAYNEQFF
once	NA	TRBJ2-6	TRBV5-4	TGTGCCAGCAGCTTAAAAGGGGCCAACGTCCTGACTTTC	CASSLKGANVLTF
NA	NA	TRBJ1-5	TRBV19	TGTGCCAGTAGTATAAGAGGACAGAAGTGGAGCAATCAGCCCCAGCATTTT	CASSIRGQKWSNQPQHF
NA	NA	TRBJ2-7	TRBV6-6	TGTGCCAGCAGGCTACTCCGGGACACCTACGAGCAGTACTTC	CASRLLRDTYEQYF
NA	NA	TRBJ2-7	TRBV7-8	TGTGCCAGCAGCTTAGCCCTCAACGAGCAGTACTTC	CASSLALNEQYF
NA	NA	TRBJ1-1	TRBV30	TGTGCCTGGAGCTCCCCGGGGAGGCGGGCCAGATCTAACACTGAAGCTTTCTTT	CAWSSPGRRARSNTEAFF
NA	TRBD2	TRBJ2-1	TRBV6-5	TGTGCCAGCAGTTACGCTAGCGGGAGGGGGAGCAATGAGCAGTTCTTC	CASSYASGRGSNEQFF
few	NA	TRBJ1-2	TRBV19	TGTGCCAGTAGTGAGAGAGACAGTCTTTCTGGCTACACCTTC	CASSERDSLSGYTF
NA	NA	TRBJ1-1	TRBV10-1	TGCGCCAGCAGACCCGACAGTATGGTCGCTGAAGCTTTCTTT	CASRPDSMVAEAFF
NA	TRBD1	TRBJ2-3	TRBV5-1	TGCGCCAGCAGCTTGGGGGACAGGGGACTAAGCACAGATACGCAGTATTTT	CASSLGDRGLSTDTQYF